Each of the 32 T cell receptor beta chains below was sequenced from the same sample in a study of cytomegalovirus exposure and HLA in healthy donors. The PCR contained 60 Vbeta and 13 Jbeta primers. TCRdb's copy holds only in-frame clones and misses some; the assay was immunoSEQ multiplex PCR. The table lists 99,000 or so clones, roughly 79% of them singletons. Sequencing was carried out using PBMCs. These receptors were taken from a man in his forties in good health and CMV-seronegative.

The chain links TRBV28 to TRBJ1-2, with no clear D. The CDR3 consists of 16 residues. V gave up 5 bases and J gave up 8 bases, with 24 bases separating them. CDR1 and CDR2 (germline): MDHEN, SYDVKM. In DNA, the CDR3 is TGTGCCAGCAGTCGCTTCGGGAACTTAGGCCGGGAGGGCTACACCTTC. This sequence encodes CASSRFGNLGREGYTF.

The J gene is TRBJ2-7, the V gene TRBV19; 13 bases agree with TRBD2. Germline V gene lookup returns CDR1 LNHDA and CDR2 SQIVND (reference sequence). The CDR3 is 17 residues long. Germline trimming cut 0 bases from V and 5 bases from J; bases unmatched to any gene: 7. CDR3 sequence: CASSIEGTSGKDDEQYF. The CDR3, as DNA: TGTGCCAGTAGTATAGAGGGGACTAGCGGGAAAGACGACGAGCAGTACTTC.

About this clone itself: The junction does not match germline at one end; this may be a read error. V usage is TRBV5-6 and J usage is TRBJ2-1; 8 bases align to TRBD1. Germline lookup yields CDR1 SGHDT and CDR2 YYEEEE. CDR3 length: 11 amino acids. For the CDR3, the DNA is TGTGCCAGCAGCCGCACCGGGACAGGCATCTTC. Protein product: CASSRTGTGIF.

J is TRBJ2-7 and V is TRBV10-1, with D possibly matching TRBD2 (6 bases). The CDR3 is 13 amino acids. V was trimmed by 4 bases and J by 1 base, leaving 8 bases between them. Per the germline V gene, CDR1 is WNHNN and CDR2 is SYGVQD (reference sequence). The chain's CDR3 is CASSGSGSYEQYF. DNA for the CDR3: TGCGCCAGCAGTGGTAGCGGATCCTACGAGCAGTACTTC.

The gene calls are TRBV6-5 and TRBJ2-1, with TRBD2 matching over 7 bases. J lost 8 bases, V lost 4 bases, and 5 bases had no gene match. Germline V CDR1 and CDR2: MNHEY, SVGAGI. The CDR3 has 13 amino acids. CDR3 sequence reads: CASSSGTMDEQFF. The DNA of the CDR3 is TGTGCCAGCAGTTCCGGGACTATGGATGAGCAGTTCTTC.

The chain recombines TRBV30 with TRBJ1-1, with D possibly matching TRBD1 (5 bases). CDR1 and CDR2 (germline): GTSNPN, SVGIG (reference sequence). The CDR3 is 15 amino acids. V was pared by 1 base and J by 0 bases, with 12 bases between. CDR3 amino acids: CAWSGRDSLNTEAFF. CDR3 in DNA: TGTGCCTGGAGTGGGAGGGACTCCCTGAACACTGAAGCTTTCTTT.

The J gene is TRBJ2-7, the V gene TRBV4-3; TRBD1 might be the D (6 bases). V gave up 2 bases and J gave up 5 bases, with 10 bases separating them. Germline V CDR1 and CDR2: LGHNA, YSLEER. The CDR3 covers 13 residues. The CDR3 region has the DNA TGCGCCAGCAGCCAACAGGACAGCGACGAGCAGTACTTC. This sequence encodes CASSQQDSDEQYF.

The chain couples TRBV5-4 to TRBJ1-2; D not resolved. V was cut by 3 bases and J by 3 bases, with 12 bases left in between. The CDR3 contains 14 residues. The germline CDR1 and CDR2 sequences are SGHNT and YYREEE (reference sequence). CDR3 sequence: CASSSRTADYGYTF. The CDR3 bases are TGTGCCAGCAGCTCCAGGACTGCAGACTATGGCTACACCTTC.

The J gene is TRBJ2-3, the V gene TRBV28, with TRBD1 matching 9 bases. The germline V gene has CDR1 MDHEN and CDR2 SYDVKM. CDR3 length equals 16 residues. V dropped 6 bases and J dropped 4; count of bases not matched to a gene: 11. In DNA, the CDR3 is TGTGCCAGCAGCCAATCCGGACAGGGGCGGGCAGATACGCAGTATTTT. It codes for CASSQSGQGRADTQYF. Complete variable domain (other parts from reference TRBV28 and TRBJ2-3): DVKVTQSSRYLVKRTGEKVFLECVQDMDHENMFWYRQDPGLGLRLIYFSYDVKMKEKGDIPEGYSVSREKKERFSLILESASTNQTSMYLCASSQSGQGRADTQYFGPGTRLTVL.

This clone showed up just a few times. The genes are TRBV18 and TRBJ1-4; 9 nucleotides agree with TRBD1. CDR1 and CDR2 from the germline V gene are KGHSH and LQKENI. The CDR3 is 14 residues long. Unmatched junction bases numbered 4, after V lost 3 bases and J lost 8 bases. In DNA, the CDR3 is TGTGCCAGCTCACCCCGGGACAGGGCCGAAAAACTGTTTTTT. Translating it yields CASSPRDRAEKLFF.

The CDR3 reads CASSLAPGGPGELFF. In nucleotides, the CDR3 is TGTGCCAGCAGCTTAGCCCCGGGAGGACCCGGGGAGCTGTTTTTT. The chain links TRBV11-3 to TRBJ2-2, with 7 bases aligning to TRBD2. The germline gives CDR1 SGHNT, CDR2 YENEEA. This CDR3 has 15 residues. J gave up 6 bases and V 1 base, and 5 bases lay outside the gene matches.

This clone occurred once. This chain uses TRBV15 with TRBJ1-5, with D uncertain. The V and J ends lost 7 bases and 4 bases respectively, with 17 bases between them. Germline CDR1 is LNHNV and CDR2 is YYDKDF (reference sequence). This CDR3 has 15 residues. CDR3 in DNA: TGTGCCACCACCGCCGGGTGGCGATTGAATCAGCCCCAGCATTTT. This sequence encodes CATTAGWRLNQPQHF.

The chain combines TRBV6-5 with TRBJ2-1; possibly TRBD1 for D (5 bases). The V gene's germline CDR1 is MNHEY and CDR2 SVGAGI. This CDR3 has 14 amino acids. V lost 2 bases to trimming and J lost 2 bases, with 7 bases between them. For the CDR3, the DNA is TGTGCCAGCAGTTACAGGGGCACCTACAATGAGCAGTTCTTC. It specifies CASSYRGTYNEQFF.

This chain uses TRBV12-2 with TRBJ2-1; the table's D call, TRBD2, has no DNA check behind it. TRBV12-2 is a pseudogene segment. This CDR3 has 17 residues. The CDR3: CASRTVAGGLVYNEQFF. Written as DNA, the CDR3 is TGTGCAAGTCGCACCGTAGCGGGGGGGCTAGTCTACAATGAGCAGTTCTTC.

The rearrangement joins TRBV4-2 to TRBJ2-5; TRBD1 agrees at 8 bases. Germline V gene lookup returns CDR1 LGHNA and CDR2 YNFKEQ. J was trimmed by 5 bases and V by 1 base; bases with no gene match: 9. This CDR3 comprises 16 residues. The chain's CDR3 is CASSQGEGTGGETQYF. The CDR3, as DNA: TGTGCCAGCAGCCAAGGAGAAGGAACAGGGGGGGAGACCCAGTACTTC.

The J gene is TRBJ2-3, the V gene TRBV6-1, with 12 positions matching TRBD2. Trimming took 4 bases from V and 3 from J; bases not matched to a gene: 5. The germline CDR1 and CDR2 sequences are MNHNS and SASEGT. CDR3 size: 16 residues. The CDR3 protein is CASSGLAGVGTDTQYF. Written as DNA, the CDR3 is TGTGCCAGCAGTGGACTAGCGGGAGTCGGGACAGATACGCAGTATTTT.

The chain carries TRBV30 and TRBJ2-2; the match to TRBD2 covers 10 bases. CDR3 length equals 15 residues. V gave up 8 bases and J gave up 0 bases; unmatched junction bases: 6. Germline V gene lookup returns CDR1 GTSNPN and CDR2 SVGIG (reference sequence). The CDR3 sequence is CARRTSGTNTGELFF. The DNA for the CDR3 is TGTGCCCGCCGGACTAGCGGAACGAACACCGGGGAGCTGTTTTTT. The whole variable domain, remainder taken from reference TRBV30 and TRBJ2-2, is SQTIHQWPATLVQPVGSPLSLECTVEGTSNPNLYWYRQAAGRGLQLLFYSVGIGQISSEVPQNLSASRPQDRQFILSSKKLLLSDSGFYLCARRTSGTNTGELFFGEGSRLTVL.

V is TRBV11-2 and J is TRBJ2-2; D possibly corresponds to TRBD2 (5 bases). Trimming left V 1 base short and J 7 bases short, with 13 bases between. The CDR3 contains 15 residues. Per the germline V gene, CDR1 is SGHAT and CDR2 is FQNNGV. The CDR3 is CASSLVRGLNGELFF. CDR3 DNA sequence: TGTGCCAGCAGCTTAGTTCGGGGTTTGAACGGGGAGCTGTTTTTT.

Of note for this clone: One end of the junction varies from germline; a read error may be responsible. CDR3 protein: CASSGKRQHNEQFF. The CDR3 DNA reads as TGCGCCAGTAGTGGAAAACGACAGCACAATGAGCAGTTCTTC. The chain carries TRBV10-1 and TRBJ2-1; D is possibly TRBD1 (5 bases). This CDR3 spans 14 amino acids. Germline CDR1 and CDR2: WNHNN and SYGVQD (reference sequence).

CDR3 bases: TGCGCCAGCAGCCAAGGCTCCTTGAGAGAAACTAATGAAAAACTGTTTTTT. This encodes CASSQGSLRETNEKLFF. The rearrangement joins TRBV4-1 to TRBJ1-4; D is ambiguous. In germline, CDR1 is MGHRA, CDR2 YSYEKL. The CDR3 runs to 17 residues. The germline V and J ends were trimmed by 1 base and 1 base, with 13 bases remaining between them.

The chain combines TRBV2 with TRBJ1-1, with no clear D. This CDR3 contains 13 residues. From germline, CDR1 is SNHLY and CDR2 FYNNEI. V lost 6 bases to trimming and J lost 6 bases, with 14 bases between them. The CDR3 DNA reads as TGTGCCAGCAGCACTCGAGGGTACCCTGAAGCTTTCTTT. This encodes CASSTRGYPEAFF.

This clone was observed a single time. CDR3 nucleotides: TGTGCCAGCAGCTTATTGGACACGACCTACGAGCAGTACTTC. Translated: CASSLLDTTYEQYF. The rearrangement uses TRBV7-6 and TRBJ2-7; D might be TRBD1 (5 bases). V was pared by 2 bases and J by 2 bases, with 10 bases between. Germline V gene sequence: CDR1 SGHVS, CDR2 FNYEAQ. The CDR3 is 14 amino acids. The whole variable domain, filled in from reference TRBV7-6 and TRBJ2-7, reads GAGVSQSPRYKVTKRGQDVALRCDPISGHVSLYWYRQALGQGPEFLTYFNYEAQQDKSGLPNDRFSAERPEGSISTLTIQRTEQRDSAMYRCASSLLDTTYEQYFGPGTRLTVT.

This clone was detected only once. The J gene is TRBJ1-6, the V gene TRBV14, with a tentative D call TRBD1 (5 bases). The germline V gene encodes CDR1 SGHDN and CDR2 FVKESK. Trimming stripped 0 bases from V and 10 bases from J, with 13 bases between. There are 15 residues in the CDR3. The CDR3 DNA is TGTGCCAGCAGCCAAGAATGGCAGGGCTGGTCACCCCTCCACTTT. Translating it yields CASSQEWQGWSPLHF.

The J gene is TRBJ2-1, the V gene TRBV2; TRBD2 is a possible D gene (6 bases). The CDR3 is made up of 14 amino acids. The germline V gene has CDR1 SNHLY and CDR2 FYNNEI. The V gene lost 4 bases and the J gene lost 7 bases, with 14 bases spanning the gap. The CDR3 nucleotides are TGTGCCAGCAGTGTTGGGACCGGGGGTAATGAGCAGTTCTTC. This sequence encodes CASSVGTGGNEQFF.

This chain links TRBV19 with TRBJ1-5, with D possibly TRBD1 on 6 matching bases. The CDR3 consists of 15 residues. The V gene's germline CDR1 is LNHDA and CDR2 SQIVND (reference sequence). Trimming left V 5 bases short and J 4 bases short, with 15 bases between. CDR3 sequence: CASSGVGQGNQPQHF. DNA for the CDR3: TGTGCCAGTAGTGGGGTTGGGCAGGGGAATCAGCCCCAGCATTTT.

The CDR3 sequence is CASSLESSRGSIPLHF. CDR3 bases: TGTGCCAGCAGCTTAGAGAGCTCTCGGGGTTCTATACCCCTCCACTTT. This rearrangement joins TRBV11-1 to TRBJ1-6; no definite D call. The CDR3 runs to 16 residues. V gave up 1 base and J gave up 12 bases, with 19 bases separating them. The germline gives CDR1 SGHAT, CDR2 FQDESV (reference sequence).

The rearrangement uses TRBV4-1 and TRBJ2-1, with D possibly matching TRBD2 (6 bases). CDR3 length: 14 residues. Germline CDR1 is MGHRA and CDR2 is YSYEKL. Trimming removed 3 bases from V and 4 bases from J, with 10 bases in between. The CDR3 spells CASSHGTAYNEQFF. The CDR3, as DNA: TGCGCCAGCAGCCACGGGACTGCTTACAATGAGCAGTTCTTC.

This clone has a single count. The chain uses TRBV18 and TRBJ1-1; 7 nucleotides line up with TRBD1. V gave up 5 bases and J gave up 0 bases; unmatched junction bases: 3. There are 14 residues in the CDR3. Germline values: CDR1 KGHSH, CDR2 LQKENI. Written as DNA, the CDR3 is TGTGCCAGCTCAGGACAGGACATGAACACTGAAGCTTTCTTT. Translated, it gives CASSGQDMNTEAFF.

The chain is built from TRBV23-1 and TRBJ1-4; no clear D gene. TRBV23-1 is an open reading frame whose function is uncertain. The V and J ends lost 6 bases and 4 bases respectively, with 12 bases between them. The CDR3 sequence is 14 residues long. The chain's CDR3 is CASSRQPFNEKLFF. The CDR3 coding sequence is TGCGCCAGCAGCCGACAACCTTTTAATGAAAAACTGTTTTTT.

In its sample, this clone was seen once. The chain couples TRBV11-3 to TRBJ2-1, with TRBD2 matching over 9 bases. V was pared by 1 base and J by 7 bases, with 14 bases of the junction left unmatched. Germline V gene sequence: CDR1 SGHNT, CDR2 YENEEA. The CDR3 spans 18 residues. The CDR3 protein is CASSLVVMGAGGRNEQFF. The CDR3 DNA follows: TGTGCCAGCAGCTTAGTAGTGATGGGGGCGGGGGGGCGGAATGAGCAGTTCTTC.

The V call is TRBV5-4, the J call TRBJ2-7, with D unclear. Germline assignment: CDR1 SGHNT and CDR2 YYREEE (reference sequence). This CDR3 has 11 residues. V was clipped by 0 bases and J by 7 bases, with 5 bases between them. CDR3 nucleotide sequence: TGTGCCAGCAGCTTGGGGAGAGAGCAGTACTTC. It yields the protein CASSLGREQYF.

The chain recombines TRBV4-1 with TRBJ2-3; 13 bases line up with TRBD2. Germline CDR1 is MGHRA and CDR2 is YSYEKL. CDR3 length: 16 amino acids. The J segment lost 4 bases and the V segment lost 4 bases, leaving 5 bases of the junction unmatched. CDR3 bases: TGCGCCAGCAGCCGCCAAACTAGCGGGGGGGCAGATACGCAGTATTTT. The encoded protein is CASSRQTSGGADTQYF.